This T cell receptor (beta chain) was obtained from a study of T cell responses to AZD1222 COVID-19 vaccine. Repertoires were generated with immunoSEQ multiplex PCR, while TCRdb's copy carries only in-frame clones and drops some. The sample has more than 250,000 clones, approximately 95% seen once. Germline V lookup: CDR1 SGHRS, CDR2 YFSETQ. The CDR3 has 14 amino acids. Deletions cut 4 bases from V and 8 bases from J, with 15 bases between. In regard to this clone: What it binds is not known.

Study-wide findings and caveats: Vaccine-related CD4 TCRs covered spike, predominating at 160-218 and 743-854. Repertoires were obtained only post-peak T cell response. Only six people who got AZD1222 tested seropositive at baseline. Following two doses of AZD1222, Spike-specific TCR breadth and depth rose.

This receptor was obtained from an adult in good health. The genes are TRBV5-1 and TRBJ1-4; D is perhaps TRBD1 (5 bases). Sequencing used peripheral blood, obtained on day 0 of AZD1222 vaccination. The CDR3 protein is CASSPDRNEEKLFF. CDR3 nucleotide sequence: TGCGCCAGCAGCCCCGACAGAAATGAGGAAAAACTGTTTTTT.